This T cell receptor (beta chain) was captured in a study of T cells in Graves' hyperthyroidism and ophthalmopathy. Study context: Peripheral blood collection took place at initial diagnosis, before any treatment.

Germline V gene sequence: CDR1 KGHDR, CDR2 SFDVKD. This CDR3 comprises 14 residues. After removal of 6 bases from V and 8 bases from J, the junction contained 8 bases not matched to a gene. This clonotype has only a few counts. TCR beta CDR3 region amplification was performed from RNA transcripts. HTBI primers drove first-round RT-PCR of the TCR CDR3. TCRdb re-called the multiplex PCR reads through MiXCR, storing one row per CDR3 protein. The sample includes nearly 600,000 distinct CDR3 sequences, 14% of them seen just once. Diagnoses rested on clinical symptoms, serum thyroxine and TRAb, thyroid ultrasound and orbital computed tomography.

The clonotype was recovered from a woman between 18 and 30 years old with Graves' ophthalmopathy. This rearrangement joins TRBV24-1 to TRBJ2-1, with TRBD2 matching 8 bases. Sequenced sample: blood. The CDR3 loop reads CATSRSGSIDEQFF. The CDR3 coding sequence is TGTGCCACCAGTCGGAGCGGGAGTATCGATGAGCAGTTCTTC.